One T cell receptor beta chain is described in this entry. The data originate from a study of blood T cell repertoires in COVID-19. Study summary: Acute and convalescent COVID-19 specimens originated in the United States, Italy and Spain.

In the source study's methods: Reference gene primer amplification yielded estimated nucleated cell counts. Method: immunoSEQ multiplex PCR; TCRdb's copy keeps in-frame clones and lacks some. V, J and clone size are taken as reported in that table, and D and trimming were inferred from the DNA itself. The data show about 250,000 clones, around 88% seen once. This TCR derives from a woman of 80 years or more with COVID-19, enrolled during active disease. The sequenced sample was peripheral blood.

The CDR3, as DNA: TGTGCCAGCAGCTCCGCGACTAGCGTGACCGGGGAGCTGTTTTTT. Its translation: CASSSATSVTGELFF. The V call is TRBV5-4, the J call TRBJ2-2; 8 bases map to TRBD2. CDR3 size: 15 residues. Germline V CDR1 and CDR2: SGHNT, YYREEE (reference sequence). Trimming removed 3 bases from V and 5 bases from J; junction bases left unmatched: 6.